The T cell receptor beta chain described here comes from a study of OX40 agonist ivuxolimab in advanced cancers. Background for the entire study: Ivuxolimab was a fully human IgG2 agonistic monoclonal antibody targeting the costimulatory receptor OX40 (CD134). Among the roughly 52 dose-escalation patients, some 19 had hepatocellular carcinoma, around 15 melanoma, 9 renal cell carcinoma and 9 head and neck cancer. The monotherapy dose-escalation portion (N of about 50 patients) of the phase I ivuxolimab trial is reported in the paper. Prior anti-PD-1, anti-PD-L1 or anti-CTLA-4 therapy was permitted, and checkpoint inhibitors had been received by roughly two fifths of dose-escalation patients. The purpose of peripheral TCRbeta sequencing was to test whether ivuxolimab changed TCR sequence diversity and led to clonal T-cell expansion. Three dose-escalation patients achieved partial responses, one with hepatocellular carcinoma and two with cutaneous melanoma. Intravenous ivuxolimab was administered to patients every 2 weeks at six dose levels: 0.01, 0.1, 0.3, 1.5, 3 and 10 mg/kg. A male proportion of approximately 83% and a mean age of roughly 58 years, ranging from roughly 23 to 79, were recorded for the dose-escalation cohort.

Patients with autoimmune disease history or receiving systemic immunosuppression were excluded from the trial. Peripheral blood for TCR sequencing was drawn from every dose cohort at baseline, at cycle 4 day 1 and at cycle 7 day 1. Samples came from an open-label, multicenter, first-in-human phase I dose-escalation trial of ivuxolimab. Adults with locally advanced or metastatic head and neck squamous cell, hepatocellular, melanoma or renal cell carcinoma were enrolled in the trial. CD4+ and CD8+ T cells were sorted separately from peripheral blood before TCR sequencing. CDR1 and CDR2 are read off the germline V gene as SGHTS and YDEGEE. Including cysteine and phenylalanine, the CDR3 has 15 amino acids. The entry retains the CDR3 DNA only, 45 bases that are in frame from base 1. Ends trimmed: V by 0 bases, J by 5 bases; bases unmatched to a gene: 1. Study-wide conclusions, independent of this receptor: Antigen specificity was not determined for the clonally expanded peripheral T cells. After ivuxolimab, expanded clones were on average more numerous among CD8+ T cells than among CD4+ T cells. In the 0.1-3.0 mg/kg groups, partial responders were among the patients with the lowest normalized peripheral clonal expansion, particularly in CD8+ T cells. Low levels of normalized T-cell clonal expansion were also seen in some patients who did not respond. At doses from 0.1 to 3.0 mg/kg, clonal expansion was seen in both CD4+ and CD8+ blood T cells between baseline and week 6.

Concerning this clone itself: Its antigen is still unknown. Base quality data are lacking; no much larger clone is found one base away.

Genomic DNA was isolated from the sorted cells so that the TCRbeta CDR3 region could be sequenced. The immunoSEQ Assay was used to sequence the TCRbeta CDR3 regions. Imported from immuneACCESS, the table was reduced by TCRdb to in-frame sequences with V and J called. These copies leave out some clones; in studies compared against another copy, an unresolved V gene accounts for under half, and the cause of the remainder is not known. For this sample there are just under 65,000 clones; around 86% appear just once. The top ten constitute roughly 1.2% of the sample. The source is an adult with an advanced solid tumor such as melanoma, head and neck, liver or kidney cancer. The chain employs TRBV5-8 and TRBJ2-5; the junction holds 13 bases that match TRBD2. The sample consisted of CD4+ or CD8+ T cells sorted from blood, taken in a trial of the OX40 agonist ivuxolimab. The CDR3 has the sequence CASSLELAGGETQYF. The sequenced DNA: TGTGCCAGCAGCTTGGAACTAGCGGGAGGGGAGACCCAGTACTTC.